The 5 T cell receptor beta chains presented below share a single source sample, sequenced in a study of blood T cell repertoires in COVID-19 (dated by TCRdb to about 2020). Library construction relied on the immunoSEQ multiplex PCR assay. The clones in this table, taken by TCRdb from immuneACCESS, are in-frame only. Not every clone is retained; where verified, under half of the shortfall comes from an unresolved V gene, and the cause of the rest is unknown. This sample has more than 200,000 clones in its table, and roughly 90% of those were observed once. The ten largest clones represent roughly 2.6% of the sample. Source material: peripheral blood. These receptors were obtained from a woman aged 60-75 years with acute or convalescent COVID-19.

The V call is TRBV20-1, the J call TRBJ2-3; 8 bases line up with TRBD2. The CDR3 is 14 amino acids. CDR1 is DFQATT, CDR2 SNEGSKA, per germline (reference sequence). With 3 bases clipped from V and 0 bases from J, the junction kept 2 bases outside the gene matches. CDR3 loop: CSASSGTSTDTQYF. The CDR3 DNA sequence: TGCAGTGCTAGTAGCGGGACGAGCACAGATACGCAGTATTTT.

In its sample, this clone was seen once. CDR3 amino acids: CASSLVAVGSYEQYF. CDR3 DNA sequence: TGTGCCAGCAGCTTAGTTGCGGTAGGATCCTACGAGCAGTACTTC. V gene TRBV11-2 combines with J gene TRBJ2-7; D not certain. The V gene's germline CDR1 is SGHAT and CDR2 FQNNGV. This CDR3 is built from 15 residues. The V gene lost 1 base and the J gene lost 1 base, with 11 bases spanning the gap.

This clone appeared once. The V and J genes are TRBV6-4 and TRBJ1-2; D is undetermined. There are 13 residues in the CDR3. V was cut by 2 bases and J by 6 bases, with 10 bases left in between. Per the germline V gene, CDR1 is MRHNA and CDR2 is SNTAGT. The CDR3 loop reads CASSDEGRHGYTF. The CDR3 nucleotides read TGTGCCAGCAGTGACGAGGGTAGGCATGGCTACACCTTC.

The chain links TRBV10-3 to TRBJ1-1; TRBD1 aligns across 7 bases. Trimming removed 6 bases from V and 4 bases from J; junction bases left unmatched: 8. The CDR3 is 14 residues long. The germline V gene has CDR1 ENHRY and CDR2 SYGVKD. CDR3 DNA sequence: TGTGCCATCAGAGGAGGGGGCGCGGGCACTGAAGCTTTCTTT. Translation gives CAIRGGGAGTEAFF.

This clone was seen once. The CDR3 spells CASSLAGQGNQPQHF. The CDR3 DNA follows: TGTGCCAGCAGCTTAGCCGGACAGGGGAATCAGCCCCAGCATTTT. This chain connects TRBV7-2 to TRBJ1-5, with 9 positions matching TRBD1. V shed 0 bases and J 4 bases; nucleotides not matched to a gene: 1. The CDR3 contains 15 residues. Germline V gene lookup returns CDR1 SGHTA and CDR2 FQGNSA.